This TCR beta chain was documented in a study of blood T cell repertoires in COVID-19 (dated by TCRdb to the early 2020s). About the investigation overall: Samples covering the acute and convalescent phases of COVID-19 were provided by collaborators in the United States, Italy and Spain. The repertoires were released in a freely available public database intended as a resource for research on the immune response to SARS-CoV-2. Samples were obtained from the ongoing ImmuneRACE study (first 160 participants) and from 1,254 subjects provided by 6 global collaborators. Subjects who had been exposed to COVID-19, were actively infected with it, or had recovered from it provided the deeply sampled blood TCRbeta repertoires that made up the dataset. Where available, HLA class I and class II types were obtained from metadata supplied by the sample provider rather than from assay-based typing. The material from the prospective study consisted of cDNA or gDNA derived from T cells, B-cell-depleted T cells, or PBMCs. Sample metadata almost always included a de-identified subject ID, COVID-19 status, age in years and sex.

Paper-wide results and their limitations: Clinical and demographic metadata were provided uncurated, with the amount varying by source and participant.

Whole blood was collected in K2EDTA tubes by collaborating institutions according to the institutions' own protocols. Collaborator samples were shipped for TCRbeta analysis as frozen whole blood, isolated PBMCs, or DNA extracted from either sample type. This clone has only one observation. Its target antigen remains unknown. Base quality data are lacking; no much larger clone is found one base away. TCRbeta CDR3 regions were amplified from genomic DNA by means of the immunoSEQ Assay, a bias-controlled multiplex PCR. In the source study's methods: Nucleated cell counts per sample were estimated from amplification of reference gene primers within the assay. To quantify the absolute abundance of each unique TCRbeta CDR3 rearrangement, sequence reads were collapsed and filtered. For each sample, productive Simpson clonality was calculated as the square root of Simpson's diversity index over productive rearrangements. As stored in TCRdb, this immuneACCESS dataset retains in-frame rearrangements with V and J assigned. A fraction of the clones does not appear; measured against another copy, unresolved V genes explain less than half of the discrepancy, and the remainder lacks a known reason. That table supplies the V and J calls and clone size; D and trimming were determined from the DNA. The sample table shows approximately 100,000 clones, and 84% are seen once. 6.5% to 8% of the sample is held by the ten biggest clonotypes.

The germline V gene provides CDR1 MDHEN and CDR2 SYDVKM. The CDR3 covers 14 residues, taking in both the cysteine and the phenylalanine. Only the CDR3 part of the read is kept: 42 bases, read in frame from the first base. A distance of 16 bases separates the germline ends of V and J, which lose 5 bases and 8 bases respectively. The specimen was peripheral blood. The sequence came from a woman aged 50 to 65 with acute or convalescent COVID-19. Recombination joined TRBV28 with TRBJ2-1; a tentative D call is TRBD1 (6 bases match). The CDR3 amino acid sequence is: CASSLQGRGDEQFF. The nucleotide sequence is given as TGTGCCAGCAGTCTACAGGGTCGAGGCGATGAGCAGTTCTTC.